What follows describes a single T cell receptor beta chain. Clones were read by immunoSEQ multiplex PCR, and TCRdb kept only the in-frame ones, dropping some. The sample holds a few hundred thousand clones, around 87% seen once. This entry is derived from a study of blood T cell repertoires in COVID-19. Input material: peripheral blood. The receptor comes from a woman aged 70 to 79 with active or convalescent COVID-19.

In nucleotides, the CDR3 is TGCGCCAGCAGCTATCAGGGGGAATCGAGCACTGAAGCTTTCTTT. This codes for CASSYQGESSTEAFF. The chain couples TRBV5-1 to TRBJ1-1; 7 bases match TRBD1. V was pared by 3 bases and J by 4 bases, with 9 bases of the junction left unmatched. This CDR3 region has 15 residues. Germline-derived CDR1 and CDR2 are SGHRS and YFSETQ.